The 12 T cell receptor beta chains below were found in one sample sequenced in a study of beta chain features in type 1 diabetes. The study reverse transcribed the entire isolated RNA, so it sequenced expressed TCRB transcripts. The protocol was immunoSEQ multiplex PCR, while the TCRdb copy is restricted to in-frame clones and leaves out a portion. This table has roughly 300,000 clones, 14% appearing once. What was sequenced was central memory CD4+ T cells from blood. The receptors were sampled from a man aged 25-45 years in good health.

The chain carries TRBV4-3 and TRBJ2-1, with 8 bases that match TRBD2. CDR1 is LGHNA and CDR2 is YSLEER in the germline V gene. There are 15 residues in the CDR3. V shed 5 bases, J shed 0 bases, and the junction held 3 bases outside the gene matches. CDR3 sequence reads: CASSTSGNSYNEQFF. Written as DNA, the CDR3 is TGCGCCAGCAGCACTAGCGGTAACTCCTACAATGAGCAGTTCTTC.

In its sample, this clone was seen a few times. This rearrangement joins TRBV12-5 to TRBJ2-5, with D uncertain. The V gene's germline CDR1 is LGHNT and CDR2 FRNRAP. The germline V and J ends were trimmed by 1 base and 2 bases, with 17 bases remaining between them. This CDR3 contains 17 residues. In DNA, the CDR3 is TGTGCTAGTGGTTTGGAAATATTACCTGGCAGACAAGAGACCCAGTACTTC. Translated: CASGLEILPGRQETQYF.

This clone was counted only a few times. CDR3 in amino acids: CASSGEFAYGYTF. DNA for the CDR3: TGTGCCAGCAGTGGGGAGTTCGCATATGGCTACACCTTC. The V gene is TRBV7-8, the J gene TRBJ1-2; the D is unclear. Germline-derived CDR1 and CDR2 are SGHVS and FQNEAQ. This CDR3 is built from 13 residues. Trimming shortened V by 6 bases and J by 5 bases, and 13 bases separated the two germline ends.

This clone has a handful of counts. The V call is TRBV4-1, the J call TRBJ2-7, with D perhaps matching TRBD1 (6 bases). V was clipped by 1 base and J by 6 bases, with 10 bases between them. Germline CDR1 is MGHRA and CDR2 is YSYEKL. The CDR3 consists of 13 residues. DNA of the CDR3: TGCGCCAGCAGCCAAGTACAGGGAGCCGAGCAGTACGTC. Amino acid sequence: CASSQVQGAEQYV.

This sequence joins TRBV5-6 and TRBJ2-7, with 9 bases fitting TRBD1. Unmatched junction bases numbered 12, after V lost 3 bases and J lost 5 bases. Germline V gene data show CDR1 as SGHDT and CDR2 as YYEEEE. CDR3 length: 16 amino acids. This CDR3 reads CASSWTGQGFQDEQYV. The CDR3, as DNA: TGTGCCAGCAGCTGGACGGGACAGGGATTTCAGGACGAGCAGTACGTC.

The V and J genes are TRBV15 and TRBJ2-7, with D unresolved. The germline CDR1 and CDR2 sequences are LNHNV and YYDKDF (reference sequence). This CDR3 is built from 13 residues. Trimming removed 0 bases from V and 6 bases from J, with 9 bases in between. The CDR3: CATSRDTVGEQYF. The CDR3 DNA reads TGTGCCACCAGCAGAGATACGGTGGGCGAGCAGTACTTC. The full variable domain, in which reference TRBV15 and TRBJ2-7 provide the parts outside the CDR3, is DAMVIQNPRYQVTQFGKPVTLSCSQTLNHNVMYWYQQKSSQAPKLLFHYYDKDFNNEADTPDNFQSRRPNTSFCFLDIRSPGLGDTAMYLCATSRDTVGEQYFGPGTRLTVT.

V is TRBV11-3 and J is TRBJ2-5; 10 bases are a match to TRBD2. Trimming cost V 1 base and J 7 bases; bases outside gene matches: 6. The CDR3 length is 15 residues. Germline assignment: CDR1 SGHNT and CDR2 YENEEA. The CDR3 DNA is TGTGCCAGCAGCTTAGGTCTAGCGGGAGCTGGGACCCAGTACTTC. This codes for CASSLGLAGAGTQYF. The full variable domain, completed using reference TRBV11-3 and TRBJ2-5, is EAGVVQSPRYKIIEKKQPVAFWCNPISGHNTLYWYLQNLGQGPELLIRYENEEAVDDSQLPKDRFSAERLKGVDSTLKIQPAELGDSAVYLCASSLGLAGAGTQYFGPGTRLLVL.

This clone was found a few times. The gene calls are TRBV11-3 and TRBJ2-1, with D uncertain. CDR3 size: 12 residues. CDR1 and CDR2 (germline): SGHNT, YENEEA. V lost 7 bases, J lost 5 bases, and 9 bases lay in between. Here the CDR3 DNA reads TGTGCCAGCACCAACACTAACAATGAGCAGTTCTTC. Protein sequence: CASTNTNNEQFF.

This CDR3 is CASSRGLARADTQYF. The CDR3 region has the DNA TGCGCCAGCAGCCGAGGGCTAGCGAGAGCAGATACGCAGTATTTT. V usage is TRBV4-1 and J usage is TRBJ2-3, with a possible D match to TRBD2 (6 bases). The V gene lost 4 bases and the J gene lost 4 bases, with 15 bases spanning the gap. In germline, CDR1 is MGHRA, CDR2 YSYEKL. This CDR3 region has 15 residues.

The count of this clone is one. The chain links TRBV6-5 to TRBJ1-6, with a weak D call TRBD1 (6 bases). The CDR3 length is 15 residues. V was trimmed by 7 bases and J by 3 bases, leaving 13 bases between them. Germline loops: CDR1 MNHEY, CDR2 SVGAGI. The CDR3 region is CASKGGRGYNSPLHF. The CDR3 coding sequence is TGTGCCAGCAAGGGGGGTCGGGGCTATAATTCACCCCTCCACTTT.

The chain links TRBV28 to TRBJ1-2; perhaps TRBD1 as D (5 bases). V was clipped by 4 bases and J by 3 bases, with 15 bases between them. Germline CDR1 reads MDHEN; CDR2 reads SYDVKM. The CDR3 is 15 residues long. The CDR3 protein is CASSSLIRGHYGYTF. The CDR3 nucleotides read TGTGCCAGCAGTTCCTTAATCCGGGGACACTATGGCTACACCTTC.

This clone was seen more than once but under ten times. The chain carries TRBV7-9 and TRBJ1-2, with D hard to call. Trimming stripped 5 bases from V and 4 bases from J, with 14 bases between. CDR3 size: 14 residues. CDR1 is SEHNR, CDR2 FQNEAQ, per germline (reference sequence). CDR3 sequence (DNA): TGTGCCAGCAGCGCCTTTTTAATTGGCTATGGCTACACCTTC. Translated: CASSAFLIGYGYTF. Supplemented by reference TRBV7-9 and TRBJ1-2, the full variable domain reads DTGVSQNPRHKITKRGQNVTFRCDPISEHNRLYWYRQTLGQGPEFLTYFQNEAQLEKSRLLSDRFSAERPKGSFSTLEIQRTEQGDSAMYLCASSAFLIGYGYTFGSGTRLTVV.